The TCR beta chain described here comes from a study of OX40 agonist ivuxolimab in advanced cancers. Profiled with immunoSEQ multiplex PCR; TCRdb holds only in-frame clones, not every one. The sample lists 67,000 or so clones, 88% occurring once. General study findings and limits: Dose levels from 0.1 to 3.0 mg/kg saw CD4+ and CD8+ blood T cells expand clonally by week 6.

This clone is a singleton in its sample. Its antigen is undetermined. On cycle 4 day 1 and cycle 7 day 1, as well as at baseline, blood was sampled. Trimming cost V 5 bases and J 2 bases; bases outside gene matches: 6. Germline V gives CDR1 LNHDA, CDR2 SQIVND (reference sequence). This CDR3 spans 15 amino acids. The sequence was obtained from an adult with an advanced solid tumor such as melanoma, head and neck, liver or kidney cancer. The sample in question was CD4+ or CD8+ T cells sorted from blood, obtained in a trial of the OX40 agonist ivuxolimab. This chain links TRBV19 with TRBJ2-3, with TRBD2 identical over 8 bases. Here the CDR3 DNA reads TGTGCCAGTAGTTCGGGGGGGACGACCACAGATACGCAGTATTTT. It yields the protein CASSSGGTTTDTQYF.